The clone carrying this TCR beta chain was picked up a small number of times. Its antigen is as yet unknown. The source of the sample is a study of T-cell reconstitution after alpha-beta-depleted transplantation in children. This CDR3 contains 17 residues. With 0 bases clipped from V and 7 bases from J, the junction kept 11 bases outside the gene matches. Per germline, CDR1 SGHRS and CDR2 YFSETQ. Study-level results: Surviving thymic progenitors and recipient T cells were the source of high TCRbeta diversity at day 60 in some patients.

As it was prepared, the TCRbeta library received unique molecular identifiers. TCRdb processed the PCR reads anew with MiXCR; each CDR3 protein has one entry. The sample carries some 840,000 distinct CDR3 sequences, roughly 15% recorded once. The chain uses TRBV5-1 and TRBJ2-1; 9 positions match TRBD1. The source of this sequence is a male patient younger than 18 who had a stem cell transplant for acute lymphoblastic leukemia, so the T cells may come from the graft donor. The source was PBMCs, mostly from graft donor cells, collected 360 days after TCRalphabeta/CD19-depleted stem cell transplant. This CDR3 reads CASSLAGFRDRANEQFF. For the CDR3, the DNA is TGCGCCAGCAGCTTGGCCGGGTTTCGGGACAGGGCGAATGAGCAGTTCTTC. Filled out from reference TRBV5-1 and TRBJ2-1, the complete variable domain reads KAGVTQTPRYLIKTRGQQVTLSCSPISGHRSVSWYQQTPGQGLQFLFEYFSETQRNKGNFPGRFSGRQFSNSRSEMNVSTLELGDSALYLCASSLAGFRDRANEQFFGPGTRLTVL.